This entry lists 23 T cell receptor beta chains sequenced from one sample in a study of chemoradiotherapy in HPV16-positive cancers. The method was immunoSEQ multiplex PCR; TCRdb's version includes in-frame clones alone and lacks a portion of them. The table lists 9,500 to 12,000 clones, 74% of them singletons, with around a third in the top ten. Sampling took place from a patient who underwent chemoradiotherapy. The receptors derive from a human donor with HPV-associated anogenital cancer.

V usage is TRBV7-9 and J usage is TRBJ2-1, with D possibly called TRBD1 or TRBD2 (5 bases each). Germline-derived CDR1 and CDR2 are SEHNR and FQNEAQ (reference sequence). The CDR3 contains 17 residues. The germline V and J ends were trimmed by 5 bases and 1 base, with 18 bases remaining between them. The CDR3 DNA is TGTGCCAGCAGCCCCCGGGACCCCCGGAGTTCCTACAATGAGCAGTTCTTC. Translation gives CASSPRDPRSSYNEQFF.

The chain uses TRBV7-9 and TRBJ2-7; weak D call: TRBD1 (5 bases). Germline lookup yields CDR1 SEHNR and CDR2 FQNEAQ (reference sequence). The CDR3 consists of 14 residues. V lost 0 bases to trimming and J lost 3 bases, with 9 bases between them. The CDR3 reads CASSLADSSYEQYF. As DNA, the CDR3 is TGTGCCAGCAGCTTAGCAGACAGTAGCTACGAGCAGTACTTC.

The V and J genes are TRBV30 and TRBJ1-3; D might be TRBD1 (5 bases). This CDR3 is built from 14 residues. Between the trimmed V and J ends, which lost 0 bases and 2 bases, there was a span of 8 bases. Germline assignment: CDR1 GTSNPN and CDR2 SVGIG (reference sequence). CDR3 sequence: CAWSVPRAGNTIYF. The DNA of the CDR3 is TGTGCCTGGAGTGTACCCAGGGCTGGAAACACCATATATTTT.

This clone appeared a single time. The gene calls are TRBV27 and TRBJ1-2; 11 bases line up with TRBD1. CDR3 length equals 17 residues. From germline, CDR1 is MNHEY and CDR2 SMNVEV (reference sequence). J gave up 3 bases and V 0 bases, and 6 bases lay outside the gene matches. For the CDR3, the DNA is TGTGCCAGCAGTTTATCTCTACGGGACAGGGGGTACTATGGCTACACCTTC. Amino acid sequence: CASSLSLRDRGYYGYTF.

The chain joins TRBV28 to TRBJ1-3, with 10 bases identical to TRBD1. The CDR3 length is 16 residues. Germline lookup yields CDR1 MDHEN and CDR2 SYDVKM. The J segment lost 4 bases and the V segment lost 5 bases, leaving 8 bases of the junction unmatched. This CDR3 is CASSPLRTGGGNTIYF. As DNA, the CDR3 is TGTGCCAGCAGTCCCCTCCGGACAGGGGGAGGAAACACCATATATTTT.

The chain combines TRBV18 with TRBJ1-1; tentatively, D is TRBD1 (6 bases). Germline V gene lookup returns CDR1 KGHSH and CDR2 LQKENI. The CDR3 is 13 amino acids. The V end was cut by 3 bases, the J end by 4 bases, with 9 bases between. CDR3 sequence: CASSPTGFTEAFF. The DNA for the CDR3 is TGTGCCAGCTCACCTACAGGGTTCACTGAAGCTTTCTTT.

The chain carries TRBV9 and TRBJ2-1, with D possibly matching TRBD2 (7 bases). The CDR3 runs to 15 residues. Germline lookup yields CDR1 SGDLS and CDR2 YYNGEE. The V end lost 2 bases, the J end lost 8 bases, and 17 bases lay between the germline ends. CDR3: CASSVEGGRGDEQFF. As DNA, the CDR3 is TGTGCCAGCAGCGTCGAGGGGGGGCGGGGAGATGAGCAGTTCTTC.

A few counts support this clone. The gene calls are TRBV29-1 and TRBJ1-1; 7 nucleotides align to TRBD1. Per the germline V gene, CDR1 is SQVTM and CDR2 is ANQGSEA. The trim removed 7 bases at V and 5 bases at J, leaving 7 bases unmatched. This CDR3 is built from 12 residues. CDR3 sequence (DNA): TGCAGCGCCTGGGACAGCCGTACTGAAGCTTTCTTT. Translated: CSAWDSRTEAFF.

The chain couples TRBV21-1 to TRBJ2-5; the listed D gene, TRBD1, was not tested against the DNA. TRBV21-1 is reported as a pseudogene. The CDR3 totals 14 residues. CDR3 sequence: CASSLQGGDETQYF. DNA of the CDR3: TGTGCCAGCAGCTTGCAAGGGGGAGATGAGACCCAGTACTTC.

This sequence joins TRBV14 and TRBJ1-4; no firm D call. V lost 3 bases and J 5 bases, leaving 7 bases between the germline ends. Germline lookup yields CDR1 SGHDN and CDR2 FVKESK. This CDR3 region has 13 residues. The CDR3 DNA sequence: TGTGCCAGCAGCCAGGCGGGCAATGAAAAACTGTTTTTT. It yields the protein CASSQAGNEKLFF.

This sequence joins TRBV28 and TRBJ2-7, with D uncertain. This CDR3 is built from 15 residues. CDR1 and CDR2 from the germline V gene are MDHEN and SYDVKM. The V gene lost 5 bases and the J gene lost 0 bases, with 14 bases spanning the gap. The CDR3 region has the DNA TGTGCCAGCAGTCCGGACCTTGAAAGCTCCTACGAGCAGTACGTC. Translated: CASSPDLESSYEQYV.

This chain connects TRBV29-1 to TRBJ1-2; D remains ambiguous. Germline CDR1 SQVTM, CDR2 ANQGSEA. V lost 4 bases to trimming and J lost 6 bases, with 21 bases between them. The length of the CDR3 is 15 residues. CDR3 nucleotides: TGCAGCGTTGGGCGTCGGACTGCGCAGGTGGATGGCTACACCTTC. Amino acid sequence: CSVGRRTAQVDGYTF.

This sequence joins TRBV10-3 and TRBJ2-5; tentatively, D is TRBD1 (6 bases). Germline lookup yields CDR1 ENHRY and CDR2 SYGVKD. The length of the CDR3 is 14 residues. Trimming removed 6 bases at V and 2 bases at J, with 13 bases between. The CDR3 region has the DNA TGTGCCATCAGGGGGGCAGGACAACAAGAGACCCAGTACTTC. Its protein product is CAIRGAGQQETQYF.

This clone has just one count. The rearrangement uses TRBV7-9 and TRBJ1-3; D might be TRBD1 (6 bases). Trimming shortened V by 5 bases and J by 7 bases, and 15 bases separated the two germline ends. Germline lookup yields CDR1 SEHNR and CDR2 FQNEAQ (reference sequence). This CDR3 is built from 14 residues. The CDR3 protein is CASSGGADGNTIYF. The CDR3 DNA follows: TGTGCCAGCAGCGGGGGGGCCGACGGCAACACCATATATTTT.

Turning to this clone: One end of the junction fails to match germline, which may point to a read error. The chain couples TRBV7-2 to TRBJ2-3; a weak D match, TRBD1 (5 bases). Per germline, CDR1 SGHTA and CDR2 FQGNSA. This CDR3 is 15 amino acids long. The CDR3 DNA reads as TGCGCCAGCAGCCAAGACCGGCCAGGGCGAGATACGCAGTATTTT. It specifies CASSQDRPGRDTQYF.

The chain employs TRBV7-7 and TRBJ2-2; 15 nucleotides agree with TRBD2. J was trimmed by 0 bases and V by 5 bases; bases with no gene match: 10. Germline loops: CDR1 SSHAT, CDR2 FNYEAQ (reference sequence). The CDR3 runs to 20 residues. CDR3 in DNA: TGTGCCAGCAGCCACGGACTAGCGGGAGGGCTTAGCCCGAACACCGGGGAGCTGTTTTTT. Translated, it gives CASSHGLAGGLSPNTGELFF.

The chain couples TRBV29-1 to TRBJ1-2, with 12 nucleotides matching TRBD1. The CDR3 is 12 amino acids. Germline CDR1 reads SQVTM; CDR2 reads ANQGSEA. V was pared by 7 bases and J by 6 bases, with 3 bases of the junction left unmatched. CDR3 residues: CSGGQGAHGYTF. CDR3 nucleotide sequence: TGCAGCGGGGGACAGGGGGCTCATGGCTACACCTTC.

The CDR3 region has the DNA TGTGCCACCTCGGGCCCCTCGGGAGATACGCAGTATTTT. Translation gives CATSGPSGDTQYF. The chain has TRBV6-1 and TRBJ2-3; D ambiguous. The germline V gene encodes CDR1 MNHNS and CDR2 SASEGT. V gave up 10 bases and J gave up 5 bases, with 16 bases separating them. CDR3 length: 13 residues.

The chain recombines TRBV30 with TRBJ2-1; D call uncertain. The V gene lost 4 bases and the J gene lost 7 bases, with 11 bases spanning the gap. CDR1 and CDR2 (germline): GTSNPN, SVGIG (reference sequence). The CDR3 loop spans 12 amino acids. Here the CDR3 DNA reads TGTGCCTGGAAAGATGCGAGGAATGAGCAGTTCTTC. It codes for CAWKDARNEQFF. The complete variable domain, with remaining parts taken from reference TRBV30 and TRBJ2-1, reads SQTIHQWPATLVQPVGSPLSLECTVEGTSNPNLYWYRQAAGRGLQLLFYSVGIGQISSEVPQNLSASRPQDRQFILSSKKLLLSDSGFYLCAWKDARNEQFFGPGTRLTVL.

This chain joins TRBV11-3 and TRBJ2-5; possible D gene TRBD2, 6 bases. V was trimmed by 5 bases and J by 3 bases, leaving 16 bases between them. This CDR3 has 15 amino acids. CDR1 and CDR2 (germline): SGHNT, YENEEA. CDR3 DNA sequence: TGTGCCAGCAGCCGCTCAGCGGAGGGTGAAGAGACCCAGTACTTC. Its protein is CASSRSAEGEETQYF.

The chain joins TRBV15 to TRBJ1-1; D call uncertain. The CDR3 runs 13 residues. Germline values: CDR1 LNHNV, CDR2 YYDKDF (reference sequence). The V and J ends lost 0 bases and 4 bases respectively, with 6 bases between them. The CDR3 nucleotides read TGTGCCACCAGCAGAGATCACGGCACTGAAGCTTTCTTT. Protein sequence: CATSRDHGTEAFF.

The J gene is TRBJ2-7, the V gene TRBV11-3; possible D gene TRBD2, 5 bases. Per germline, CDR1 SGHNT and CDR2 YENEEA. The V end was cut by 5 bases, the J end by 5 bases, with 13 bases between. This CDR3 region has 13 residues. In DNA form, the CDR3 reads TGTGCCAGCAGCCATCCCAGCGGTGACGAGCAGTACTTC. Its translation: CASSHPSGDEQYF.

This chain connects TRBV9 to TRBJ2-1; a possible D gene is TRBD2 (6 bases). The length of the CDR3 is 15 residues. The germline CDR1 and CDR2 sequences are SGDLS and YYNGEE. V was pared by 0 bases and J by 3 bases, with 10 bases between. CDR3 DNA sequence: TGTGCCAGCAGCGTAGGCGGGGCTAACTACAATGAGCAGTTCTTC. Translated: CASSVGGANYNEQFF. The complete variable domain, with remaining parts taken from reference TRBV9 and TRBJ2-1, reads DSGVTQTPKHLITATGQRVTLRCSPRSGDLSVYWYQQSLDQGLQFLIQYYNGEERAKGNILERFSAQQFPDLHSELNLSSLELGDSALYFCASSVGGANYNEQFFGPGTRLTVL.